These 7 T cell receptor beta chains share one sample of origin, sequenced in a study of patients and donors after allogeneic stem cell transplantation. TCRdb passed the RT-PCR reads through MiXCR, listing each CDR3 protein once. The sample consists of under 200,000 distinct CDR3 sequences, approximately 25% of them appearing once. Sequencing was performed on blood, either unsorted or a sorted T cell fraction (not recorded which). These receptors originate from a human donor who was either an allogeneic HSCT recipient or a stem cell or donor lymphocyte infusion donor (not recorded which). It is not recorded whose cells these are; they may come from a transplant donor.

The table lists this clonotype with a few counts. The chain combines TRBV21-1 with TRBJ1-2. TRBV21-1 is a pseudogene locus. This CDR3 is built from 14 residues. This chain's CDR3 is CASRQEGVSYGYTF. CDR3 coding DNA: TGTGCCAGCAGGCAGGAAGGAGTGAGCTATGGCTACACCTTC.

This chain links TRBV15 with TRBJ1-2, with D possibly being TRBD1 (5 bases). The CDR3 consists of 13 residues. The V end was cut by 5 bases, the J end by 4 bases, with 11 bases between. Germline CDR1 LNHNV, CDR2 YYDKDF (reference sequence). CDR3 in amino acids: CATSEDSLYGYTF. DNA of the CDR3: TGTGCCACCAGCGAAGACAGTCTCTATGGCTACACCTTC.

This clonotype was seen more than once but under ten times. Being one base from a much bigger clone, this may be a read error. The rearrangement uses TRBV24-1 and TRBJ2-1; D may be TRBD1 (6 bases). Germline V CDR1 and CDR2: KGHDR, SFDVKD. This CDR3 is built from 14 residues. CDR3 sequence reads: CVTSEGDVYNEQFF. CDR3 in DNA: TGTGTCACCAGTGAGGGGGACGTCTACAATGAGCAGTTCTTC.

The chain couples TRBV12-3 or TRBV12-4 to TRBJ2-1; 7 bases fit TRBD2. The trim removed 2 bases at V and 0 bases at J, leaving 10 bases unmatched. The CDR3 has 18 residues. The CDR3 loop reads CASSLWRPLASSYNEQFF. The DNA for the CDR3 is TGTGCCAGCAGTTTATGGCGTCCACTAGCGTCCTCCTACAATGAGCAGTTCTTC.

This chain joins TRBV2 and TRBJ1-5; D might be TRBD1 (5 bases). The CDR3 runs 14 residues. Trimming cost V 6 bases and J 1 base, with 10 bases left between them. From germline, CDR1 is SNHLY and CDR2 FYNNEI. CDR3 sequence: CASSARQSNQPQHF. Written as DNA, the CDR3 is TGTGCCAGCAGCGCCCGACAGAGCAATCAGCCCCAGCATTTT.

The chain is built from TRBV28 and TRBJ2-3; no reliable D call. The CDR3 contains 14 residues. V was cut by 6 bases and J by 5 bases, with 15 bases left in between. Per the germline V gene, CDR1 is MDHEN and CDR2 is SYDVKM. CDR3 bases: TGTGCCAGCAGCCCACCTTCTACCCTAGATACGCAGTATTTT. Translating gives CASSPPSTLDTQYF.

The J gene is TRBJ2-3, the V gene TRBV6-6, with 8 positions matching TRBD2. The V segment lost 6 bases and the J segment 1 base; nucleotides outside the gene matches: 9. The CDR3 consists of 16 residues. Germline lookup yields CDR1 MNHNY and CDR2 SVGAGI (reference sequence). DNA of the CDR3: TGTGCCAGCAGCGACGCCGTAGCGGGGCGCACAGATACGCAGTATTTT. Its protein product is CASSDAVAGRTDTQYF.